One T cell receptor (beta chain) is described in this entry. What it binds is unknown. These data are taken from a study of shared clonotypes between healthy human individuals. The protocol was immunoSEQ multiplex PCR, while the TCRdb copy is restricted to in-frame clones and leaves out a portion. Of approximately 2,000,000 clones in the sample, around 93% were seen once. Donors were Caucasian adults residing in Nashville, Tennessee, USA. Study-wide findings and caveats: Owing to a small donor count, the genetic and exposure-history diversity represented was limited.

The origin of this receptor is a man younger than 35 in good health. Some clones in this sample may be carry-over from other donors' samples. The sequencing input was naive CD4+ T cells from PBMCs. Regarding subset: CD45RA+ positively selected.

CDR3 protein: CASPCDDLGMNTEAFF. The CDR3 coding sequence is TGTGCCAGCCCCTGTGACGACCTCGGCATGAACACTGAAGCTTTCTTT. The V gene is TRBV19, the J gene TRBJ1-1; no clear D. Per the germline V gene, CDR1 is LNHDA and CDR2 is SQIVND (reference sequence). V was trimmed by 9 bases and J by 0 bases, leaving 20 bases between them. The CDR3 sequence is 16 residues long.